This T cell receptor beta chain comes out of a study of T cells after yellow fever vaccination. Study overall: SMART-Seq v4 Ultra Low Input served to prepare low-cell-number fractions.

Study-level results: Bulk-population clonotypes that are abundant could appear as contaminants in FACS-sorted repertoires.

This clonotype was recorded at least ten times. Its antigen is still unknown. V was cut by 1 base and J by 5 bases, with 12 bases left in between. Germline-derived CDR1 and CDR2 are SGHVS and FNYEAQ. The CDR3 covers 15 residues. Generation of TCR cDNA used 5'RACE template switching (which added a universal primer site and UMIs). TCRdb reprocessed the 5' RACE reads via MiXCR and lists one record per CDR3 protein. The sample records 68,000 or so distinct CDR3 sequences, under 8% being singletons. This sequence joins TRBV7-6 and TRBJ2-1; D remains ambiguous. The source material was CD8+ T cells sorted from PBMCs, sampled about 41 days after the first yellow fever vaccination. This clonotype was obtained from a man younger than 35 who received the YFV17D yellow fever vaccine. CDR3 region: CASSLGNVGNNEQFF. For the CDR3, the DNA is TGTGCCAGCAGCTTAGGGAATGTTGGCAACAATGAGCAGTTCTTC.